The 28 T cell receptor beta chains below all came from one sample that was sequenced in a study of shared T cell receptors in the human thymus. The assay was immunoSEQ multiplex PCR, and TCRdb's table has in-frame clones only and misses some. The sample lists a few hundred thousand clones; 95% were seen once. The sequenced sample consisted of thymocytes. These TCRs come from a human donor.

The chain recombines TRBV15 with TRBJ2-7; D gene unclear. The germline V gene has CDR1 LNHNV and CDR2 YYDKDF (reference sequence). The ends were cut back, 6 bases at V and 6 bases at J, with 3 bases in the middle. The CDR3 has 9 amino acids. DNA for the CDR3: TGTGCCACCAGGGGCGAGCAGTACTTC. Its protein is CATRGEQYF.

The chain uses TRBV11-2 and TRBJ2-1; 8 nucleotides line up with TRBD2. Trimming took 3 bases from V and 7 from J; bases not matched to a gene: 11. The germline V gene has CDR1 SGHAT and CDR2 FQNNGV. This CDR3 spans 16 amino acids. CDR3 sequence: CASSFISLAGINEQFF. CDR3 coding DNA: TGTGCCAGCAGCTTCATTTCTCTAGCGGGCATTAATGAGCAGTTCTTC.

The chain couples TRBV30 to TRBJ2-1, with 13 bases matching TRBD2. CDR1 and CDR2 from the germline V gene are GTSNPN and SVGIG (reference sequence). This CDR3 region has 17 residues. J gave up 4 bases and V 5 bases, and 11 bases lay outside the gene matches. The CDR3 DNA reads TGTGCCTGGGAGGCTACCGGGACTAGCGGGATTTACAATGAGCAGTTCTTC. As protein: CAWEATGTSGIYNEQFF.

The V gene is TRBV21-1, the J gene TRBJ1-5; TRBD1, the D gene given by the table, was not confirmed from the DNA. TRBV21-1 is noted as a pseudogene. There are 13 residues in the CDR3. The CDR3 region is CASLNRGDQPQHF. CDR3 DNA: TGTGCCAGCCTAAACAGGGGAGACCAGCCCCAGCATTTT.

V usage is TRBV2 and J usage is TRBJ2-5; 12 nucleotides line up with TRBD2. The V gene's germline CDR1 is SNHLY and CDR2 FYNNEI. V trimming: 3 bases; J trimming: 5 bases; junction bases outside the gene matches: 7. CDR3 size: 16 residues. CDR3 loop: CASSERLAGVWETQYF. CDR3 coding DNA: TGTGCCAGCAGTGAGCGACTAGCGGGAGTCTGGGAGACCCAGTACTTC.

V gene TRBV28 combines with J gene TRBJ1-5; 7 nucleotides match TRBD1. Trimming removed 5 bases from V and 4 bases from J; junction bases left unmatched: 11. This CDR3 comprises 16 residues. Germline V CDR1 and CDR2: MDHEN, SYDVKM. The CDR3 region is CASSVNGTVANQPQHF. CDR3 coding DNA: TGTGCCAGCAGTGTAAACGGGACAGTCGCTAATCAGCCCCAGCATTTT.

The rearrangement joins TRBV15 to TRBJ2-1; D ambiguous. The germline gives CDR1 LNHNV, CDR2 YYDKDF (reference sequence). The germline V and J ends were trimmed by 0 bases and 7 bases, with 16 bases remaining between them. The CDR3 length is 16 residues. The CDR3 sequence: CATSRDVTGLENEQFF. The CDR3 DNA follows: TGTGCCACCAGCAGAGATGTCACTGGCCTTGAGAATGAGCAGTTCTTC.

V usage is TRBV7-9 and J usage is TRBJ2-7; D gene unclear. The CDR3 consists of 13 residues. The germline V and J ends were trimmed by 5 bases and 4 bases, with 12 bases remaining between them. Germline CDR1 SEHNR, CDR2 FQNEAQ (reference sequence). The CDR3 nucleotides read TGTGCCAGCAGCCAACCCAGGAGATACGAGCAGTACTTC. Its protein product is CASSQPRRYEQYF.

The rearrangement uses TRBV10-2 and TRBJ2-1; 11 positions agree with TRBD2. Germline loops: CDR1 WSHSY, CDR2 SAAADI. The CDR3 is 16 amino acids. With V trimmed by 10 bases and J by 6 bases, 14 bases remained unmatched. The CDR3, as DNA: TGCGCCACTGATCTGACTAGCGGGATTCTAAGCAATGAGCAGTTCTTC. Its translation is CATDLTSGILSNEQFF.

This chain connects TRBV11-2 to TRBJ1-3; maybe TRBD1 (6 bases). There are 16 residues in the CDR3. The germline gives CDR1 SGHAT, CDR2 FQNNGV. V lost 3 bases and J 3 bases, leaving 15 bases between the germline ends. CDR3 DNA sequence: TGTGCCAGCAGCTTTTACGGGGGGGGCCATGGAAACACCATATATTTT. It yields the protein CASSFYGGGHGNTIYF.

The chain carries TRBV7-6 and TRBJ2-7; D gene ambiguous. The CDR3 contains 11 residues. Germline V gene sequence: CDR1 SGHVS, CDR2 FNYEAQ. Trimming stripped 5 bases from V and 6 bases from J, with 8 bases between. The CDR3 loop reads CASSQDAEQYF. CDR3 sequence (DNA): TGTGCCAGCAGCCAAGACGCCGAGCAGTACTTC. The full variable domain, rest sourced from reference TRBV7-6 and TRBJ2-7, is GAGVSQSPRYKVTKRGQDVALRCDPISGHVSLYWYRQALGQGPEFLTYFNYEAQQDKSGLPNDRFSAERPEGSISTLTIQRTEQRDSAMYRCASSQDAEQYFGPGTRLTVT.

This chain joins TRBV27 and TRBJ2-5; D is unresolved. CDR1 and CDR2 (germline): MNHEY, SMNVEV (reference sequence). Trimming left V 4 bases short and J 5 bases short, with 5 bases between. This CDR3 comprises 11 residues. The CDR3 sequence is CASSYEETQYF. The CDR3 bases are TGTGCCAGCAGTTACGAGGAGACCCAGTACTTC.

This rearrangement joins TRBV5-4 to TRBJ2-7; the D call may be TRBD1 or TRBD2 (5 bases each). CDR1 SGHNT and CDR2 YYREEE come from the germline V gene (reference sequence). CDR3 size: 12 residues. Between the trimmed V and J ends, which lost 3 bases and 4 bases, there was a span of 8 bases. The CDR3 region is CASSWGSYEQYF. The CDR3 DNA reads TGTGCCAGCAGCTGGGGGTCATACGAGCAGTACTTC.

The chain links TRBV5-6 to TRBJ1-1, with unresolved D. Germline lookup yields CDR1 SGHDT and CDR2 YYEEEE. V was cut by 0 bases and J by 4 bases, with 7 bases left in between. This CDR3 is 13 amino acids long. Here the CDR3 DNA reads TGTGCCAGCAGCTTGGTGTCCGGCACTGAAGCTTTCTTT. It specifies CASSLVSGTEAFF.

This clone was found once. CDR3 bases: TGTGCCAGCAGTTTAGAATACAAGAGCTCTGGGGCCAACGTCCTGACTTTC. Its protein is CASSLEYKSSGANVLTF. The chain carries TRBV28 and TRBJ2-6; D is unclear. V was pared by 2 bases and J by 0 bases, with 11 bases between. Germline loops: CDR1 MDHEN, CDR2 SYDVKM. This CDR3 has 17 residues.

The chain combines TRBV27 with TRBJ2-4; no clear D. The CDR3 is made up of 13 amino acids. Trimming took 5 bases from V and 8 from J, leaving 13 bases between them. Germline V gene sequence: CDR1 MNHEY, CDR2 SMNVEV (reference sequence). The chain's CDR3 is CASSPDPTHIQYF. CDR3 bases: TGTGCCAGCAGTCCCGACCCGACGCACATTCAGTACTTC.

The V call is TRBV5-6, the J call TRBJ2-7, with TRBD2 matching over 13 bases. In germline, CDR1 is SGHDT, CDR2 YYEEEE. The CDR3 loop spans 17 amino acids. The trim removed 3 bases at V and 5 bases at J, leaving 11 bases unmatched. CDR3 sequence reads: CASSYPSLAGGPHEQYF. CDR3 nucleotide sequence: TGTGCCAGCAGCTATCCTTCACTAGCGGGAGGGCCTCACGAGCAGTACTTC.

The chain links TRBV7-2 to TRBJ2-5; D tentatively fits TRBD1 or TRBD2 (6 bases each). The CDR3 spans 15 residues. Trimming took off 4 bases at V and 2 bases at J, with 14 bases between the two ends. Germline CDR1 reads SGHTA; CDR2 reads FQGNSA. The CDR3 nucleotides are TGTGCCAGCAGCTGCGGGGACACCAGACAAGAGACCCAGTACTTC. Residues: CASSCGDTRQETQYF. The full variable domain, rest sourced from reference TRBV7-2 and TRBJ2-5, is GAGVSQSPSNKVTEKGKDVELRCDPISGHTALYWYRQSLGQGLEFLIYFQGNSAPDKSGLPSDRFSAERTGGSVSTLTIQRTQQEDSAVYLCASSCGDTRQETQYFGPGTRLLVL.

The chain couples TRBV7-9 to TRBJ2-7; TRBD2 is a possible D gene (6 bases). Germline CDR1 SEHNR, CDR2 FQNEAQ (reference sequence). This CDR3 contains 16 residues. V shed 1 base and J shed 7 bases, with 20 bases lying between them. CDR3 loop: CASSLGGTRTYVEQYF. In DNA, the CDR3 is TGTGCCAGCAGCTTAGGGGGGACTCGAACTTACGTTGAGCAGTACTTC.

This chain connects TRBV7-8 to TRBJ2-1; unclear D gene. This CDR3 contains 12 residues. Germline V gene lookup returns CDR1 SGHVS and CDR2 FQNEAQ. Trimming took off 4 bases at V and 5 bases at J, with 6 bases between the two ends. The CDR3 sequence is CASSSPDNEQFF. CDR3 nucleotide sequence: TGTGCCAGCAGCTCCCCCGACAATGAGCAGTTCTTC.

V is TRBV5-1 and J is TRBJ1-1, with D possibly being TRBD1 (5 bases). Germline lookup yields CDR1 SGHRS and CDR2 YFSETQ. The CDR3 totals 16 residues. Trimming took 0 bases from V and 4 from J, leaving 16 bases between them. The CDR3 sequence is CASSLAGSSRVTEAFF. The CDR3 coding sequence is TGCGCCAGCAGCTTGGCAGGGTCGTCTCGGGTCACTGAAGCTTTCTTT.

This sequence joins TRBV6-5 and TRBJ2-1, with a weak D call TRBD2 (6 bases). V lost 2 bases to trimming and J lost 8 bases, with 19 bases between them. CDR3 length equals 16 residues. From germline, CDR1 is MNHEY and CDR2 SVGAGI. CDR3: CASSYPRGRPGDEQFF. The CDR3 nucleotides read TGTGCCAGCAGTTACCCCCGTGGCCGGCCGGGGGATGAGCAGTTCTTC.

CDR3 DNA sequence: TGTGCCAGCAGTCGGGACTTTCGCCTCTACGAGCAGTACTTC. Translated, it gives CASSRDFRLYEQYF. V is TRBV27 and J is TRBJ2-7, with D perhaps TRBD2 (6 bases). This CDR3 contains 14 residues. Trimming left V 5 bases short and J 3 bases short, with 14 bases between. CDR1 and CDR2 (germline): MNHEY, SMNVEV (reference sequence).

V is TRBV20-1 and J is TRBJ2-1; 7 nucleotides align to TRBD2. The CDR3 length is 10 residues. The junction had 3 bases not matched to a gene; V was cut back by 6 bases and J by 10 bases. Germline V gene lookup returns CDR1 DFQATT and CDR2 SNEGSKA (reference sequence). The CDR3 spells CSALLAEQFF. The CDR3 bases are TGCAGTGCATTACTAGCGGAGCAGTTCTTC.

V is TRBV6-5 and J is TRBJ2-1, with a tentative D call TRBD2 (6 bases). Germline V gene data show CDR1 as MNHEY and CDR2 as SVGAGI. The CDR3 runs 15 residues. V lost 1 base and J lost 4, with 11 bases in between. CDR3 sequence: CASSYYTGLYNEQFF. The DNA for the CDR3 is TGTGCCAGCAGTTACTACACGGGACTTTACAATGAGCAGTTCTTC.

The chain recombines TRBV5-1 with TRBJ1-1; TRBD1 matches at 8 bases. The V and J ends lost 3 bases and 1 base, in that order; junction bases with no gene match: 11. The CDR3 extends over 17 amino acids. The germline gives CDR1 SGHRS, CDR2 YFSETQ. In DNA form, the CDR3 reads TGCGCCAGCAGCTCCAGACCTTTTACAGGGGGGAACACTGAAGCTTTCTTT. Encoded protein: CASSSRPFTGGNTEAFF.

CDR3 region: CASSQGSGPLTDTQYF. CDR3 nucleotide sequence: TGCGCCAGCAGCCAAGGGTCAGGACCTCTCACAGATACGCAGTATTTT. The rearrangement uses TRBV4-1 and TRBJ2-3; D remains ambiguous. Trimming stripped 1 base from V and 2 bases from J, with 13 bases between. Per germline, CDR1 MGHRA and CDR2 YSYEKL. The CDR3 covers 16 residues.

V usage is TRBV11-3 and J usage is TRBJ2-1; no firm D call. The CDR3 is 13 residues long. Germline V gene lookup returns CDR1 SGHNT and CDR2 YENEEA. Trimming took off 1 base at V and 7 bases at J, with 8 bases between the two ends. The CDR3 DNA follows: TGTGCCAGCAGCTTAGGTTCCAGGAATGAGCAGTTCTTC. Amino acids: CASSLGSRNEQFF. The whole variable domain, remainder taken from reference TRBV11-3 and TRBJ2-1, is EAGVVQSPRYKIIEKKQPVAFWCNPISGHNTLYWYLQNLGQGPELLIRYENEEAVDDSQLPKDRFSAERLKGVDSTLKIQPAELGDSAVYLCASSLGSRNEQFFGPGTRLTVL.